Each of the 3 T cell receptor beta chains below was sequenced from the same sample in a study of blood T cells in healthy people across ages. It was with a sample-barcoded 5' primer and a J-beta primer mix that a second PCR of about 6 to 11 cycles was run. In TCRdb, the 5' RACE reads were re-called with MiXCR into one record per CDR3 protein. The sample gives 500,000 to 650,000 distinct CDR3 sequences, around 27% of which show up once; 3% to 4.5% is in the top ten. This sample also appeared in a second study, on T cells of mothers and their children.

The sequencing input was blood. The receptor set was obtained from a boy between 2 and 10 years old in good health.

This clonotype has just a few counts. V and J are TRBV7-9 and TRBJ2-5; D gene unclear. The CDR3 totals 14 residues. Germline loops: CDR1 SEHNR, CDR2 FQNEAQ (reference sequence). The V gene lost 1 base and the J gene lost 5 bases, with 11 bases spanning the gap. The DNA of the CDR3 is TGTGCCAGCAGCTTAGGTTCCATTATGGAGACCCAGTACTTC. Amino acid sequence: CASSLGSIMETQYF.

This clonotype was observed a few times. The V and J genes are TRBV29-1 and TRBJ1-4; D remains ambiguous. V lost 1 base to trimming and J lost 8 bases, with 11 bases between them. The CDR3 spans 13 residues. CDR1 and CDR2 from the germline V gene are SQVTM and ANQGSEA. The CDR3 bases are TGCAGCGTTGAAGCCCCAAGCGGGGAAAAACTGTTTTTT. Protein product: CSVEAPSGEKLFF.

There are many counts of this clonotype. CDR3 region: CASSLGGGRETQYF. The CDR3 region has the DNA TGTGCCAGCAGCTTAGGGGGGGGCCGGGAGACCCAGTACTTC. The chain combines TRBV11-2 with TRBJ2-5; possibly TRBD2 for D (7 bases). This CDR3 is 14 amino acids long. V lost 1 base, J lost 5 bases, and 11 bases lay in between. Germline loops: CDR1 SGHAT, CDR2 FQNNGV.